Shown below are 17 T cell receptor beta chains from a single sample sequenced in a study of cytomegalovirus exposure and HLA in healthy donors (dated by TCRdb to the late 2010s). Libraries were made using the immunoSEQ multiplex PCR assay. For the multiplex PCR, a mixture combining 60 forward primers for TCR Vbeta segments and 13 reverse primers for TCR Jbeta segments was used. TCRdb took over this immuneACCESS table, retaining in-frame rearrangements with V and J assigned. Such tables are incomplete; in checked studies, under half of the missing clones stem from an unresolved V gene, and the remainder is unexplained. The sample has approximately 140,000 clones on record, over 65% of them singletons. Jointly, the top ten make up about 3% of the sample. Sequencing was done on a sample of PBMCs. All receptors derive from a man aged 35 to 55 in good health and CMV-seropositive.

The chain has TRBV27 and TRBJ2-2, with 8 bases aligning to TRBD1. V was clipped by 4 bases and J by 4 bases; unmatched bases: 2. Germline assignment: CDR1 MNHEY and CDR2 SMNVEV (reference sequence). The CDR3 is 14 amino acids. The CDR3 nucleotides read TGTGCCAGCAGTTGGACAGGGTTCACCGGGGAGCTGTTTTTT. Translating gives CASSWTGFTGELFF.

The genes are TRBV4-1 and TRBJ2-7, with 9 bases identical to TRBD2. Germline loops: CDR1 MGHRA, CDR2 YSYEKL. V shed 3 bases and J 2 bases; nucleotides not matched to a gene: 5. This CDR3 has 15 amino acids. As DNA, the CDR3 is TGCGCCAGCAGCCACCGGACTAGCGAGACCTACGAGCAGTACTTC. Translating gives CASSHRTSETYEQYF.

The V and J genes are TRBV30 and TRBJ1-3; D not resolved. The CDR3 extends over 13 amino acids. CDR1 and CDR2 (germline): GTSNPN, SVGIG (reference sequence). The CDR3: CALDGEAGNTIYF. For the CDR3, the DNA is TGTGCTCTCGACGGAGAAGCTGGAAACACCATATATTTT.

The chain carries TRBV6-5 and TRBJ2-3; D unclear. From germline, CDR1 is MNHEY and CDR2 SVGAGI. There are 14 residues in the CDR3. V lost 6 bases, J lost 0 bases, and 10 bases lay in between. CDR3 in amino acids: CASRLAPSTDTQYF. The CDR3, as DNA: TGTGCCAGCAGACTCGCTCCTAGCACAGATACGCAGTATTTT.

This chain connects TRBV4-2 to TRBJ2-3, with TRBD2 identical over 11 bases. The V gene end was trimmed by 0 bases and the J gene end by 4 bases; junction bases not matched to a gene: 9. The CDR3 is 18 amino acids. Per germline, CDR1 LGHNA and CDR2 YNFKEQ. This CDR3 reads CASSQEPTSGGGADTQYF. The CDR3 bases are TGTGCCAGCAGCCAAGAACCAACTAGCGGGGGTGGGGCAGATACGCAGTATTTT.

This rearrangement joins TRBV5-1 to TRBJ2-7, with 7 bases aligning to TRBD2. The CDR3 contains 17 residues. CDR1 SGHRS and CDR2 YFSETQ come from the germline V gene. V shed 3 bases and J 0 bases; nucleotides not matched to a gene: 12. CDR3: CASSSAAGTASSYEQYF. The DNA of the CDR3 is TGCGCCAGCAGCTCGGCAGCGGGGACCGCGAGCTCCTACGAGCAGTACTTC.

With regard to this clone: The junction differs from germline at one of its ends, possibly a read error. V usage is TRBV7-6 and J usage is TRBJ2-7, with 10 bases that match TRBD2. CDR3 length: 14 residues. Germline V gives CDR1 SGHVS, CDR2 FNYEAQ. The CDR3 nucleotides are TGTGCCAGCAGCCTAGCGGGAGCTACCTACGAGCAGTACTTC. It translates to CASSLAGATYEQYF.

This chain links TRBV6-4 with TRBJ2-1; D gene uncertain. The CDR3 runs to 14 residues. The V gene's germline CDR1 is MRHNA and CDR2 SNTAGT. Trimming stripped 3 bases from V and 14 bases from J, with 20 bases between. CDR3 in DNA: TGTGCCAGCAGTGAGAGAGGCGGTGAAGCTCGGAAGTTCTTC. Protein product: CASSERGGEARKFF.

V is TRBV19 and J is TRBJ2-6, with D perhaps TRBD1 (5 bases). Trimming shortened V by 5 bases and J by 1 base, and 6 bases separated the two germline ends. The CDR3 extends over 14 amino acids. Germline V gives CDR1 LNHDA, CDR2 SQIVND (reference sequence). CDR3 sequence: CASSAGSGANVLTF. CDR3 coding DNA: TGTGCCAGTAGTGCAGGGTCTGGGGCCAACGTCCTGACTTTC.

J is TRBJ2-7 and V is TRBV10-3, with 15 bases that match TRBD2. Germline values: CDR1 ENHRY, CDR2 SYGVKD. With V trimmed by 6 bases and J by 4 bases, 7 bases remained unmatched. This CDR3 is built from 16 residues. The CDR3 reads CAISEDGTSGRYEQYF. The DNA for the CDR3 is TGTGCCATCAGCGAGGACGGGACTAGCGGGAGGTACGAGCAGTACTTC.

The chain links TRBV9 to TRBJ2-1; perhaps TRBD1 as D (5 bases). V was clipped by 0 bases and J by 4 bases, with 11 bases between them. The CDR3 covers 15 residues. Germline CDR1 and CDR2: SGDLS and YYNGEE. CDR3 DNA: TGTGCCAGCAGCGTAGATGCAGGGCATTACAATGAGCAGTTCTTC. Protein product: CASSVDAGHYNEQFF.

The rearrangement links TRBV5-6 to TRBJ2-5; no definite D call. Germline lookup yields CDR1 SGHDT and CDR2 YYEEEE. Trimming shortened V by 1 base and J by 2 bases, and 6 bases separated the two germline ends. The CDR3 consists of 13 residues. CDR3 loop: CASSLQVQETQYF. CDR3 coding DNA: TGTGCCAGCAGCTTGCAGGTGCAAGAGACCCAGTACTTC.

This clone was counted between two and nine times. This rearrangement joins TRBV7-2 to TRBJ2-1, with 13 bases lining up with TRBD2. Trimming at V came to 5 bases and at J to 7 bases, leaving 8 bases not matched to a gene. CDR1 is SGHTA, CDR2 FQGNSA, per germline. There are 16 residues in the CDR3. The CDR3 region has the DNA TGTGCCAGCAGCCCGAACCCGGGACTAGCGGGAAATGAGCAGTTCTTC. Translated: CASSPNPGLAGNEQFF.

The gene calls are TRBV7-9 and TRBJ2-3; 7 nucleotides match TRBD2. CDR1 is SEHNR, CDR2 FQNEAQ, per germline (reference sequence). The CDR3 is 14 amino acids. The V gene end was trimmed by 5 bases and the J gene end by 0 bases; junction bases not matched to a gene: 2. The DNA of the CDR3 is TGTGCCAGCAGCCGCGGGAGTAGCACAGATACGCAGTATTTT. Protein: CASSRGSSTDTQYF.

The chain joins TRBV15 to TRBJ2-1; 9 bases map to TRBD2. Germline CDR1 reads LNHNV; CDR2 reads YYDKDF (reference sequence). The trim removed 0 bases at V and 4 bases at J, leaving 7 bases unmatched. The CDR3 is made up of 17 amino acids. CDR3 DNA sequence: TGTGCCACCAGCAGAGATCGTTCGGGACTAGCTTACAATGAGCAGTTCTTC. It specifies CATSRDRSGLAYNEQFF.

Only a few counts were recorded for this clone. V and J are TRBV6-6 and TRBJ1-4; possible D gene TRBD1, 5 bases. Trimming shortened V by 5 bases and J by 7 bases, and 14 bases separated the two germline ends. This CDR3 comprises 14 residues. Looked up from germline, CDR1 is MNHNY and CDR2 is SVGAGI (reference sequence). CDR3 bases: TGTGCCAGCAGTCTAGACAGCTTGGGTGAAAAACTGTTTTTT. Its protein is CASSLDSLGEKLFF.

The J gene is TRBJ2-5, the V gene TRBV18; possible D gene TRBD2, 5 bases. V dropped 3 bases and J dropped 2 bases, with 19 bases sitting between them. Germline loops: CDR1 KGHSH, CDR2 LQKENI. This CDR3 is 17 amino acids long. The CDR3 nucleotides read TGTGCCAGCTCACCGGGCGGGCTAGAAACCACACAAGAGACCCAGTACTTC. This encodes CASSPGGLETTQETQYF.